This TCR beta chain was documented in a study of response to subunit inactivated influenza vaccine. General study findings and limits: The authors put forward the suggestion that each seasonal influenza vaccination may bring in only a limited number of new T cells.

Remarks on this clonotype: Its antigen is as yet unknown.

TCRdb reprocessed the RT-PCR reads via MiXCR and lists one record per CDR3 protein. The data show hundreds of thousands of distinct CDR3 sequences, with 14% seen just once and approximately 7.6% held by the top ten. The CDR3 runs to 16 residues. Trimming took 5 bases from V and 0 from J; bases not matched to a gene: 9. The germline V gene has CDR1 SNHLY and CDR2 FYNNEI. V usage is TRBV2 and J usage is TRBJ1-1; 7 bases match TRBD1. This sequence originates from a man aged 45-65 years who received an inactivated influenza vaccine. The source material was PBMCs from blood, sampled around 14 days before vaccination. In nucleotides, the CDR3 is TGTGCCAGCAGTTCCCGGGACAGTCGTTTGAACACTGAAGCTTTCTTT. It yields the protein CASSSRDSRLNTEAFF.